This T cell receptor (beta chain) was profiled in a study of cytomegalovirus exposure and HLA in healthy donors. Study-wide findings and caveats: Reports credit the classifier with highly specific, highly sensitive diagnosis of cytomegalovirus status. The CMV antigen specificity of a few CMV-associated chains was confirmed through in vitro analysis. It was about 180 TCR beta chains that were listed as cytomegalovirus-associated.

Looked up from germline, CDR1 is SGHDN and CDR2 is FVKESK. V lost 0 bases, J lost 10 bases, and 9 bases lay in between. The CDR3 spans 12 residues. The study drew the donors from its approximately 130-subject validation cohort, separate from the roughly 700-subject first cohort. The method was immunoSEQ multiplex PCR; TCRdb's version includes in-frame clones alone and lacks a portion of them. Here the sample spans fewer than 150,000 clones, about 88% being singletons. Concerning this clone itself: The target antigen is unknown.

The sample taken for sequencing was PBMCs. This chain uses TRBV14 with TRBJ1-2; the D gene is possibly TRBD1 (6 bases). The receptor comes from a man between 18 and 35 years old in good health and CMV-seropositive. CDR3 loop: CASSQEHRVYTF. As DNA, the CDR3 is TGTGCCAGCAGCCAAGAGCACAGGGTCTACACCTTC.